The present TCR beta chain was sequenced within a study of spatial heterogeneity in lung cancer. About the research overall: Detection of beta-chain sequences consistently exceeded that of alpha-chain sequences.

Time point defined: sample taken at primary tumor resection. The study sequenced unsorted whole RNA from tumor, nontumor lung or frozen PBMC. In TCRdb, the 5' RACE reads were re-called with MiXCR into one record per CDR3 protein. The sample consists of more than 50,000 distinct CDR3 sequences, over 5.5% of them appearing once. This clonotype was counted at least ten times. The sequence derives from a female donor with early-stage non-small cell lung cancer. This sample comprised PBMCs, obtained at surgery.

The CDR3 protein is CASSSRRGTSYEQYF. The CDR3 DNA reads as TGTGCCAGCAGTTCTCGTCGGGGGACCTCCTACGAGCAGTACTTC. V usage is TRBV6-2 or TRBV6-3 and J usage is TRBJ2-7; a possible D gene is TRBD2 (6 bases). Trimming left V 4 bases short and J 0 bases short, with 13 bases between. This CDR3 region has 15 residues. Germline CDR1 is MNHEY and CDR2 is SVGEGT.